Listed below are T cell receptor beta chains from one sample, sequenced in a study of T cells in tuberculosis. The repertoire was sequenced with immunoSEQ multiplex PCR; TCRdb's copy has only in-frame clones and lacks some. The sample lists around 26,000 clones; nearly 97% were seen once. Material for sequencing was PBMCs. The receptors stem from a donor between 5 and 29 years old with latent tuberculosis or without tuberculosis infection. CDR3s include the opening cysteine and the closing phenylalanine or tryptophan. Some rows mark clone size as missing; the rest say once, few, many or name a class of expanded clone.

v_call	j_call	clone_size	cdr3_aa
TRBV6-1	TRBJ1-1	-	CASKSWDRGLEAFF
TRBV5-1	TRBJ1-1	-	CASGRTGAGTEAFF
TRBV6-4	TRBJ1-6	-	CASSDSSGGENSPLHF
TRBV10-1	-	-	CASSEERSSSYEQYF
TRBV5-1	TRBJ2-7	-	CASSLTQGQGYEQYF
TRBV14	TRBJ1-4	-	CASSQDLDNEKLFF
TRBV9	TRBJ1-4	-	CASSVGMGGANEKLFF
TRBV12-5	TRBJ1-2	-	CASFRAGTGSIYGYTF
TRBV5-1	TRBJ1-3	-	CASNPGGSGNTIYF
TRBV2	TRBJ1-6	-	CASSGTRDRYNSPLHF
TRBV5-1	TRBJ1-2	once	CASSPATPGTGLWYGYTF
TRBV15	TRBJ1-4	-	CATSRDQAGGSEKLFF
TRBV30	TRBJ1-1	-	CAWSVRGAEAFF
TRBV5-8	TRBJ2-5	once	CASSLGIQETQYF
TRBV2	TRBJ1-1	-	CASPTGTNTEAFF
TRBV19	TRBJ1-5	-	CASKMDRLSNQPQHF
TRBV6-1	TRBJ2-1	-	CASSESLGNEQFF
TRBV2	TRBJ2-2	-	CASQRQNTGELFF
TRBV6-1	TRBJ1-2	-	CASSEPGTGLGYTF
TRBV7-3	TRBJ1-5	-	CASSLGGDQPQHF
TRBV6-5	TRBJ1-5	-	CASSYSTPTADQPQHF
TRBV19	TRBJ1-3	-	CASSTTTAHTIYF
TRBV5-6	TRBJ1-3	once	CASSLVGRGREGNTIYF
TRBV30	TRBJ2-7	-	CAWSMTGGYEQYF
TRBV4-1	TRBJ2-5	-	CASSQDFLAGKETQYF
TRBV2	TRBJ2-3	-	CASRERFLSSTDTQYF
TRBV29-1	TRBJ2-7	-	CSVVNNPPQWGAYEQYF
TRBV19	TRBJ1-5	-	CASSIKTPGNQPQHF
TRBV5-1	TRBJ2-3	-	CASSPGLAADTQYF
TRBV27	TRBJ1-1	-	CASSHMMNTEAFF
TRBV7-3	TRBJ2-2	-	CASSIPTTGSAGELFF
TRBV6-6	TRBJ2-7	-	CASLSGGNPYEQYF
TRBV5-1	TRBJ2-7	-	CATPGAKSYEQYF
TRBV18	TRBJ1-1	-	CASSPLNGAGTEAFF
TRBV5-1	TRBJ2-3	-	CASRQGAGTDTQYF
TRBV5-4	TRBJ2-1	once	CASSLEAVLYNEQFF
TRBV2	TRBJ2-3	once	CASSEIQSLTDTQYF
TRBV1	TRBJ2-1	-	CTSSQDSRLAGGWDNEQFF
TRBV9	TRBJ2-1	-	CASSARSLANEQFF
TRBV7-3	TRBJ2-3	-	CASSPNTGYTQYF
TRBV6-5	TRBJ1-2	-	CASSYSSGAQDGYTF